This paragraph reports one TCR beta chain. Its antigen is currently unknown. One entry per CDR3 protein, called by TCRdb with MiXCR from the 5' RACE reads. Here the sample spans roughly 440,000 distinct CDR3 sequences, 15% to 20% being singletons. Germline CDR1 is SEHNR and CDR2 is FQNEAQ (reference sequence). Trimming cost V 2 bases and J 7 bases, with 15 bases left between them. CDR3 length equals 14 residues. This specimen comes from a study of CD8 T cells in ankylosing spondylitis. Study-wide results and caveats: Both synovial fluid and blood in reactive arthritis had previously been reported to carry some motif variants. Ankylosing spondylitis blood seemed to carry a telltale TCR beta motif made of under ten highly homologous variants.

The V and J genes are TRBV7-9 and TRBJ2-7, with D tentatively TRBD1 (6 bases). This sequence originates from a male donor with ankylosing spondylitis. Sample: blood, either unsorted or a sorted T cell fraction (not recorded which). The CDR3 sequence is CASSLTPDRSEQYF. The CDR3 nucleotides read TGTGCCAGCAGCTTAACCCCGGACAGAAGTGAGCAGTACTTC. Using reference TRBV7-9 and TRBJ2-7 for the parts outside the CDR3, the full variable domain is DTGVSQNPRHKITKRGQNVTFRCDPISEHNRLYWYRQTLGQGPEFLTYFQNEAQLEKSRLLSDRFSAERPKGSFSTLEIQRTEQGDSAMYLCASSLTPDRSEQYFGPGTRLTVT.